The rows below give T cell receptor beta chains drawn from one sample of a study of T cell responses to AZD1222 COVID-19 vaccine. The method was immunoSEQ multiplex PCR; TCRdb's version includes in-frame clones alone and lacks a portion of them. Seen here are more than 150,000 clones, 90% observed once, and the top ten hold about 1.7%. This sample comprised peripheral blood, obtained on day 0 of AZD1222 vaccination. All receptors come from an adult in good health. CDR3s include the opening cysteine and the closing phenylalanine or tryptophan. A D gene is named only where the DNA matches it firmly. Size tells how often a clone was seen (once, few, many) or the class of an expanded clone, and some rows leave it out.

V: TRBV6-5
length: 13
size: few
D: .
J: TRBJ2-7
DNA: TGTGCCAGCAGTACAGTCGATTCCTACGAGCAGTACTTC
CDR3: CASSTVDSYEQYF

V: TRBV3-1/TRBV3-2
length: 17
size: .
D: TRBD2
J: TRBJ2-7
DNA: TGTGCCAGCAGCCAAGATTCCGTAGGAGCGGGACTATACGAGCAGTACTTC
CDR3: CASSQDSVGAGLYEQYF

V: TRBV4-1
length: 16
size: .
D: TRBD1
J: TRBJ1-3
DNA: TGCGCCAGCAGCTTACAGGACAGGGGCACTGGAAACACCATATATTTT
CDR3: CASSLQDRGTGNTIYF

V: TRBV21-1
length: 19
size: few
D: .
J: TRBJ2-1
DNA: TGTGCCAGCAGCAAAGCGCTTTTTTGGGCGGGAGCGGTGCACAATGAGCAGTTCTTC
CDR3: CASSKALFWAGAVHNEQFF

V: TRBV27
length: 15
size: .
D: .
J: TRBJ1-5
DNA: TGTGCCAGCAGGAGACAGGTGGATAGCAATCAGCCCCAGCATTTT
CDR3: CASRRQVDSNQPQHF

V: TRBV7-3
length: 13
size: .
D: .
J: TRBJ2-1
DNA: TGTGCCAGCAGCACTCTAAGTCGATCTGAGCAGTTCTTC
CDR3: CASSTLSRSEQFF

V: TRBV20-1
length: 11
size: once
D: .
J: TRBJ1-3
DNA: TGCAGTGCTAGGACAGGAAACACCATATATTTT
CDR3: CSARTGNTIYF

V: TRBV4-1
length: 17
size: .
D: TRBD2
J: TRBJ2-1
DNA: TGCGCCAGCAGCCAAGCGTTCGTACTAGCGGGAGGCGGTGAGCAGTTCTTC
CDR3: CASSQAFVLAGGGEQFF

V: TRBV10-3
length: 14
size: .
D: TRBD2
J: TRBJ2-7
DNA: TGTGCCATCAGTGATCAAGCGGGGGCCTACGAGCAGTACTTC
CDR3: CAISDQAGAYEQYF

V: TRBV19
length: 16
size: .
D: TRBD1
J: TRBJ1-1
DNA: TGTGCCAGTAGTACCAAGAGATCCACAGGGGGCAATCAAGCTTTCTTT
CDR3: CASSTKRSTGGNQAFF

V: TRBV6-5
length: 15
size: .
D: .
J: TRBJ1-5
DNA: TGTGCCACCTCGTCGGGGACAAGTAGCAATCAGCCCCAGCATTTT
CDR3: CATSSGTSSNQPQHF

V: TRBV7-6
length: 15
size: once
D: .
J: TRBJ1-1
DNA: TGTGCCAGCAGCTTATCCGGTGAAATGGCCACTGAAGCTTTCTTT
CDR3: CASSLSGEMATEAFF

V: TRBV11-3
length: 14
size: .
D: .
J: TRBJ2-3
DNA: TGTGCCAGCAGCTTCGGGGGTAGCACAGATACGCAGTATTTT
CDR3: CASSFGGSTDTQYF

V: TRBV10-3
length: 19
size: .
D: TRBD2
J: TRBJ2-1
DNA: TGTGCCATCAGTGAGTCTGTCCTTCTTAGCGGGAATTCCTACAATGAGCAGTTCTTC
CDR3: CAISESVLLSGNSYNEQFF

V: TRBV19
length: 14
size: .
D: TRBD1
J: TRBJ2-2
DNA: TGTGCCAGTAGTTCGACAGGGGGGACCGGGGAGCTGTTTTTT
CDR3: CASSSTGGTGELFF

V: TRBV27
length: 14
size: .
D: TRBD1
J: TRBJ1-2
DNA: TGTGCCAGCAGAGGGACAGGGGTCTCCTATGGCTACACCTTC
CDR3: CASRGTGVSYGYTF

V: TRBV18
length: 15
size: .
D: TRBD2
J: TRBJ2-3
DNA: TGTGCCAGCTCACCGTCGACTAGCGGACGAGATACGCAGTATTTT
CDR3: CASSPSTSGRDTQYF

V: TRBV7-2
length: 22
size: .
D: TRBD2
J: TRBJ2-1
DNA: TGTGCCAGCAGCTTAGCGCAGGCAGTTTTTTTTTGGGCGGGAGGGCCTGTCTATGAGCAGTTCTTC
CDR3: CASSLAQAVFFWAGGPVYEQFF

V: TRBV28
length: 16
size: .
D: .
J: TRBJ2-7
DNA: TGTGCCAGCAGCCAACTCAGGGGCGTCATCGCCTACGAGCAGTACTTC
CDR3: CASSQLRGVIAYEQYF

V: TRBV29-1
length: 15
size: .
D: TRBD1
J: TRBJ1-4
DNA: TGCAGCGTCGGAGGGACAGCAGCAACTAATGAAAAACTGTTTTTT
CDR3: CSVGGTAATNEKLFF

V: TRBV28
length: 14
size: .
D: .
J: TRBJ1-5
DNA: TGTGCCAGCAGCAAAGGTGGAAGCAATCAGCCCCAGCATTTT
CDR3: CASSKGGSNQPQHF

V: TRBV6-5
length: 14
size: once
D: .
J: TRBJ1-5
DNA: TGTGCCAGCATGCTGCTGGGGGGCAATCAGCCCCAGCATTTT
CDR3: CASMLLGGNQPQHF

V: TRBV28
length: 13
size: .
D: .
J: TRBJ1-2
DNA: TGTGCCAGCAGTTTACAGGGAATTAACGGCTACACCTTC
CDR3: CASSLQGINGYTF

V: TRBV6-2/TRBV6-3
length: 13
size: once
D: .
J: TRBJ2-5
DNA: TGTGCCAGCAGTTATAGCCCGTCGGGGACCCAGTACTTC
CDR3: CASSYSPSGTQYF

V: TRBV7-6
length: 18
size: .
D: .
J: TRBJ1-5
DNA: TGTGCCAGCAGCTTAGAGGCCCAGGGGCGATATAGCAATCAGCCCCAGCATTTT
CDR3: CASSLEAQGRYSNQPQHF

V: TRBV11-2
length: 15
size: .
D: .
J: TRBJ1-3
DNA: TGTGCCAGCAGCTTAGCACCATTCTCTGGAAACACCATATATTTT
CDR3: CASSLAPFSGNTIYF

V: TRBV5-1
length: 12
size: few
D: .
J: TRBJ1-2
DNA: TGCGCCAGCAGCTTTGACAGCTATGGCTACACCTTC
CDR3: CASSFDSYGYTF

V: TRBV7-3
length: 14
size: .
D: TRBD1
J: TRBJ2-5
DNA: TGTGCCAGCAGCTTAGGGAACAGGGGGGAGACCCAGTACTTC
CDR3: CASSLGNRGETQYF

V: TRBV27
length: 15
size: .
D: .
J: TRBJ2-2
DNA: TGTGCCAGCAGTTCAGGGGCGATATGGACCGGGGAGCTGTTTTTT
CDR3: CASSSGAIWTGELFF

V: TRBV7-2
length: 15
size: .
D: .
J: TRBJ2-1
DNA: TGTGCCAGCAGCTTAGCGGGGGGACAGTACAATGAGCAGTTCTTC
CDR3: CASSLAGGQYNEQFF

V: TRBV7-7
length: 15
size: .
D: .
J: TRBJ2-1
DNA: TGTGCTAGCAGCTTAGTAACAGGGGGGGACAATGAGCAGTTCTTC
CDR3: CASSLVTGGDNEQFF

V: TRBV4-1
length: 15
size: .
D: .
J: TRBJ2-7
DNA: TGCGCCAGCAGCCAAGTGACCGGACAGACCTACGAGCAGTACTTC
CDR3: CASSQVTGQTYEQYF

V: TRBV6-1
length: 12
size: .
D: .
J: TRBJ1-2
DNA: TGTGCCAGCAGTGACAGGGCTGGAAGCTACACCTTC
CDR3: CASSDRAGSYTF

V: TRBV3-1/TRBV3-2
length: 17
size: once
D: TRBD2
J: TRBJ2-6
DNA: TGTGCCAGCAGCCATTTCCGGGAGGGGGCTGGGGCCAACGTCCTGACTTTC
CDR3: CASSHFREGAGANVLTF

V: TRBV2
length: 15
size: .
D: .
J: TRBJ1-6
DNA: TGTGCCAGCAGACCGCAGGAGCTCTTGGATTCACCCCTCCACTTT
CDR3: CASRPQELLDSPLHF